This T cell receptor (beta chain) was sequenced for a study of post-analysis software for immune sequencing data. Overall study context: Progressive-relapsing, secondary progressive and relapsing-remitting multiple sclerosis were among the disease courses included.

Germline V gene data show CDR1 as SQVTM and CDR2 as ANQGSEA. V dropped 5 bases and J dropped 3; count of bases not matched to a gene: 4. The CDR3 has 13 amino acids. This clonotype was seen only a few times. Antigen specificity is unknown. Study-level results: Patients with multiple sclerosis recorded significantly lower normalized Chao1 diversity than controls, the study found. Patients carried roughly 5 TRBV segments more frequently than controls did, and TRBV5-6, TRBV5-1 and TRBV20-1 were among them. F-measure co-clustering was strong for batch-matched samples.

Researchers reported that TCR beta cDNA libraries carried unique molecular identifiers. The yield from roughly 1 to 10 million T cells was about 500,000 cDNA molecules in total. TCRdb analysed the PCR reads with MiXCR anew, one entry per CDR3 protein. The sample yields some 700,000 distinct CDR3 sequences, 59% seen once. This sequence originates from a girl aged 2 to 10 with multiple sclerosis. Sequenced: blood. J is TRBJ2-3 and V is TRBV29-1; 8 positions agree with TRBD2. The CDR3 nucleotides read TGCAGCGTTCGGGGGGGTTTTACAGATACGCAGTATTTT. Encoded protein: CSVRGGFTDTQYF.